Listed here are 26 T cell receptor beta chains from one sample, sequenced in a study of T cell repertoires in cytomegalovirus infection. TCRdb redid the calling of the reads with MiXCR, one entry per CDR3 protein. This sample has approximately 630,000 distinct CDR3 sequences, with 20% to 25% found just once. Sequencing used CD8+ T cells from PBMCs. These receptors were taken from a human donor in good health (CMV status not recorded). Some clones in this sample may be carry-over from other donors' samples.

This clonotype was observed a few times. The chain uses TRBV7-2 and TRBJ1-2; possible D gene TRBD1, 5 bases. Trimming shortened V by 8 bases and J by 5 bases, and 21 bases separated the two germline ends. The CDR3 spans 15 residues. Per germline, CDR1 SGHTA and CDR2 FQGNSA. The CDR3 region has the DNA TGTGCCAGCGATGAGGGGCTTTCGCGGAAATATGGCTACACCTTC. Amino acids: CASDEGLSRKYGYTF.

V and J are TRBV12-5 and TRBJ2-3, with D unclear. Germline CDR1 LGHNT, CDR2 FRNRAP. The ends were cut back, 2 bases at V and 6 bases at J, with 6 bases in the middle. This CDR3 contains 12 residues. The CDR3 region is CASGLTVDTQYF. The CDR3 DNA sequence: TGTGCTAGTGGTTTGACAGTTGATACGCAGTATTTT.

This clonotype was observed at least ten times. This rearrangement joins TRBV7-2 to TRBJ1-1; TRBD1 agrees at 8 bases. The CDR3 runs 14 residues. J was trimmed by 3 bases and V by 6 bases; bases with no gene match: 6. Germline V lookup: CDR1 SGHTA, CDR2 FQGNSA. CDR3 region: CASSRQGSDTEAFF. CDR3 in DNA: TGTGCCAGCAGTAGACAGGGGTCGGACACTGAAGCTTTCTTT.

This clonotype turned up a few times. The chain combines TRBV12-3 or TRBV12-4 with TRBJ2-2; either TRBD1 or TRBD2 may fit D (5 bases each). Trimming took 6 bases from V and 1 from J, leaving 12 bases between them. The CDR3 totals 15 residues. In DNA form, the CDR3 reads TGTGCCAGCAGATCCCGGGACGGGAACACCGGGGAGCTGTTTTTT. Amino acid sequence: CASRSRDGNTGELFF.

A few counts support this clonotype. The chain carries TRBV7-8 and TRBJ2-1; 11 nucleotides align to TRBD1. The germline CDR1 and CDR2 sequences are SGHVS and FQNEAQ. The trim removed 0 bases at V and 6 bases at J, leaving 4 bases unmatched. This CDR3 contains 16 residues. The CDR3, as DNA: TGTGCCAGCAGCTTAGCGGACAGGGGGCCCGTCAATGAGCAGTTCTTC. Encoded protein: CASSLADRGPVNEQFF.

This clonotype was recorded many times. The chain uses TRBV7-2 and TRBJ1-5, with a possible D match to TRBD1 (5 bases). V was clipped by 5 bases and J by 10 bases, with 12 bases between them. Germline V gives CDR1 SGHTA, CDR2 FQGNSA. The CDR3 loop spans 12 amino acids. CDR3 nucleotides: TGTGCCAGCAGCCCCACAGGCAAACCCCAGCATTTT. This encodes CASSPTGKPQHF.

This clonotype was counted between two and nine times. This chain uses TRBV6-5 with TRBJ1-2; perhaps TRBD1 as D (5 bases). Germline assignment: CDR1 MNHEY and CDR2 SVGAGI. The germline V and J ends were trimmed by 5 bases and 4 bases, with 11 bases remaining between them. The CDR3 sequence is 13 residues long. The DNA for the CDR3 is TGTGCCAGCAGTAGGGGTGCTACCTATGGCTACACCTTC. Translation gives CASSRGATYGYTF.

This clonotype has a count of ten or more. The chain links TRBV29-1 to TRBJ1-5; 8 bases are a match to TRBD1. Germline CDR1 is SQVTM and CDR2 is ANQGSEA. This CDR3 has 13 residues. Trimming at V came to 4 bases and at J to 7 bases, leaving 6 bases not matched to a gene. The CDR3 here is CSVAGGAGQPQHF. The CDR3 region has the DNA TGCAGCGTTGCAGGGGGCGCGGGGCAGCCCCAGCATTTT. Looking up the rest from reference TRBV29-1 and TRBJ1-5 gives the full variable domain: SAVISQKPSRDICQRGTSLTIQCQVDSQVTMMFWYRQQPGQSLTLIATANQGSEATYESGFVIDKFPISRPNLTFSTLTVSNMSPEDSSIYLCSVAGGAGQPQHFGDGTRLSIL.

J is TRBJ2-1 and V is TRBV20-1; a possible D gene is TRBD1 (5 bases). The germline V and J ends were trimmed by 0 bases and 2 bases, with 11 bases remaining between them. CDR1 is DFQATT, CDR2 SNEGSKA, per germline (reference sequence). The CDR3 covers 15 residues. Written as DNA, the CDR3 is TGCAGTGCTAGAGACGACAGCGAAACCTACAATGAGCAGTTCTTC. It specifies CSARDDSETYNEQFF.

The chain employs TRBV4-3 and TRBJ2-2; the D is unclear. The CDR3 spans 15 residues. CDR1 and CDR2 from the germline V gene are LGHNA and YSLEER. V was pared by 0 bases and J by 4 bases, with 9 bases between. The CDR3 coding sequence is TGCGCCAGCAGCCAAGATCCCCCCGTCACCGGGGAGCTGTTTTTT. Amino acids: CASSQDPPVTGELFF.

This clonotype was observed at least ten times. Here the CDR3 reads CAIRGPNTDTQYF. The CDR3 DNA reads TGTGCCATCAGGGGGCCAAACACAGATACGCAGTATTTT. J is TRBJ2-3 and V is TRBV28; 8 bases agree with TRBD1. The CDR3 runs to 13 residues. CDR1 and CDR2 (germline): MDHEN, SYDVKM. V gave up 10 bases and J gave up 2 bases; unmatched junction bases: 5.

This clonotype was detected many times. An end of the junction differs from the germline gene, which may be a read error. V gene TRBV7-9 combines with J gene TRBJ1-1; possible D gene TRBD1, 5 bases. Germline CDR1 is SEHNR and CDR2 is FQNEAQ (reference sequence). CDR3 length: 16 residues. The CDR3 sequence is CASSWWDRYMNTEALF. The CDR3 coding sequence is TGTGCCAGCAGCTGGTGGGACCGTTACATGAACACTGAAGCTCTCTTT.

This clonotype was counted at least ten times. The V call is TRBV28, the J call TRBJ2-1; possibly TRBD1 or TRBD2 for D (5 bases each). V lost 2 bases to trimming and J lost 10 bases, with 15 bases between them. CDR1 is MDHEN and CDR2 is SYDVKM in the germline V gene. The CDR3 is 14 residues long. The DNA of the CDR3 is TGTGCCAGCAGTTTAACCCGGGGCAACACCGAGCAGTTCTTC. Translated: CASSLTRGNTEQFF.

Concerning this clonotype: A much larger clonotype is one base distant, so this may be a read error. A read error is likely, as this CDR3 ends without the conserved phenylalanine or tryptophan. V is TRBV27 and J is TRBJ2-1; D uncertain. CDR3 size: 11 residues. The germline V gene has CDR1 MNHEY and CDR2 SMNVEV (reference sequence). V shed 2 bases and J shed 8 bases, with 4 bases lying between them. In nucleotides, the CDR3 is TGTGCCAGCAGTTTAAAAGATGAGCAGTTCATC. Translated: CASSLKDEQFI.

This clonotype has a single count. The chain employs TRBV29-1 and TRBJ2-2; 7 bases match TRBD1. Germline CDR1 SQVTM, CDR2 ANQGSEA. The CDR3 sequence is 14 residues long. With V trimmed by 6 bases and J by 0 bases, 4 bases remained unmatched. The CDR3 DNA sequence: TGCAGCGTCGTGGGGACAGCGAACACCGGGGAGCTGTTTTTT. It yields the protein CSVVGTANTGELFF.

In its sample, this clonotype was seen many times. The chain has TRBV10-3 and TRBJ1-1; no definite D call. The CDR3 sequence is 13 residues long. With 6 bases removed from V and 2 bases from J, the gap between germline ends came to 10 bases. CDR1 and CDR2 from the germline V gene are ENHRY and SYGVKD. The CDR3 loop is CAISNRGNTEAFF. The CDR3 nucleotides are TGTGCCATCAGCAACCGGGGTAACACTGAAGCTTTCTTT.

The V call is TRBV12-3 or TRBV12-4, the J call TRBJ1-5; the match to TRBD1 covers 10 bases. The CDR3 sequence is 16 residues long. After removal of 7 bases from V and 1 base from J, the junction contained 7 bases not matched to a gene. The CDR3 sequence: CASILGGQGSNQPQHF. Written as DNA, the CDR3 is TGTGCCAGCATCCTGGGGGGACAGGGGAGCAATCAGCCCCAGCATTTT.

V and J are TRBV12-3 or TRBV12-4 and TRBJ2-7, with 12 nucleotides matching TRBD1. With V trimmed by 5 bases and J by 6 bases, 8 bases remained unmatched. The CDR3 loop spans 15 amino acids. The CDR3: CASSPQGTGGSEQYF. The DNA of the CDR3 is TGTGCCAGCAGTCCCCAAGGGACAGGGGGCAGCGAGCAGTACTTC.

In this sample, this clonotype turned up many times. The chain has TRBV7-2 and TRBJ1-4; TRBD1 matches at 8 bases. The CDR3 has 18 residues. V shed 5 bases, J shed 1 base, and the junction held 12 bases outside the gene matches. Germline values: CDR1 SGHTA, CDR2 FQGNSA. The CDR3 coding sequence is TGTGCCAGCAGCGTGGTCCACAGGGGGGAAAGAACTAATGAAAAACTGTTTTTT. It codes for CASSVVHRGERTNEKLFF.

This clonotype was seen only a few times. The V gene is TRBV6-7, the J gene TRBJ1-5; D is ambiguous. TRBV6-7 is classed as an ORF, of uncertain function. The CDR3 is 18 amino acids. Trimming took off 5 bases at V and 2 bases at J, with 22 bases between the two ends. The CDR3 here is CASSPFGSGDAGNQPQHF. The CDR3 nucleotides are TGTGCCAGCAGTCCCTTTGGGAGCGGGGATGCTGGCAATCAGCCCCAGCATTTT.

This clonotype was recorded a few times. The CDR3 DNA sequence: TGTGCCAGCAGCCCGTGGACCGGCTTTAATGGAGATACGCAGTATTTT. Translating it yields CASSPWTGFNGDTQYF. The chain employs TRBV7-9 and TRBJ2-3; D not certain. This CDR3 contains 16 residues. Per germline, CDR1 SEHNR and CDR2 FQNEAQ (reference sequence). Trimming took 5 bases from V and 5 from J, leaving 20 bases between them.

This rearrangement joins TRBV19 to TRBJ2-6; D gene ambiguous. V lost 9 bases and J lost 2, with 8 bases in between. Germline V gives CDR1 LNHDA, CDR2 SQIVND (reference sequence). The CDR3 loop spans 13 amino acids. For the CDR3, the DNA is TGTGCCAGCCTATTTACTGGGGCCAACGTCCTGACTTTC. As protein: CASLFTGANVLTF.

This clonotype was recorded at least ten times. The rearrangement joins TRBV7-9 to TRBJ2-1; D may be TRBD1 or TRBD2 (5 bases each). This CDR3 is built from 17 residues. The V gene's germline CDR1 is SEHNR and CDR2 FQNEAQ (reference sequence). With 5 bases removed from V and 4 bases from J, the gap between germline ends came to 21 bases. The CDR3 DNA is TGTGCCAGCAGCCACCCCCCCTGGGGGAGAATGTACAATGAGCAGTTCTTC. Amino acid sequence: CASSHPPWGRMYNEQFF.

This clonotype was found a few times. The chain is built from TRBV28 and TRBJ1-5; weak D call: TRBD1 (5 bases). CDR1 is MDHEN and CDR2 is SYDVKM in the germline V gene. The CDR3 consists of 16 residues. V lost 8 bases and J 4 bases, leaving 21 bases between the germline ends. CDR3 in DNA: TGTGCCAGCGCTGGATTCCAGGGTGTTTCGAATCAGCCCCAGCATTTT. Residues: CASAGFQGVSNQPQHF.

A few counts support this clonotype. V and J are TRBV5-5 and TRBJ2-2; D not resolved. The CDR3 has 15 residues. Germline assignment: CDR1 SGHKS and CDR2 YYEKEE (reference sequence). V was trimmed by 3 bases and J by 3 bases, leaving 12 bases between them. CDR3 DNA sequence: TGTGCCAGCAGCTCAACATACTATTACACCGGGGAGCTGTTTTTT. This encodes CASSSTYYYTGELFF.

In its sample, this clonotype was seen many times. The V and J genes are TRBV7-8 and TRBJ2-5; no firm D call. Germline loops: CDR1 SGHVS, CDR2 FQNEAQ. This CDR3 contains 16 residues. The ends were cut back, 1 base at V and 0 bases at J, with 12 bases in the middle. The CDR3 region is CASSLGRYSDQETQYF. Here the CDR3 DNA reads TGTGCCAGCAGCTTAGGGCGGTACAGCGACCAAGAGACCCAGTACTTC. The full variable domain, rest sourced from reference TRBV7-8 and TRBJ2-5, is GAGVSQSPRYKVAKRGQDVALRCDPISGHVSLFWYQQALGQGPEFLTYFQNEAQLDKSGLPSDRFFAERPEGSVSTLKIQRTQQEDSAVYLCASSLGRYSDQETQYFGPGTRLLVL.